This T cell receptor (beta chain) was retrieved from a study of T cell responses to AZD1222 COVID-19 vaccine. Study-level findings and limits: Reportedly, nearly half of unique spike TCRs recognized epitopes outside B.1.351/B.1.1.7 mutations. Clonal diversity was possibly underestimated; the donors were predominantly white British and more often female.

Analysis merged second doses at about 4 or about 12 weeks. Regarding this clone: Its target is unknown.

Using immunoSEQ multiplex PCR, the repertoire was profiled, and TCRdb retains in-frame clones only, with some absent. The sample carries 150,000 to 200,000 clones, approximately 91% recorded once. The source is an adult who received the AZD1222 COVID-19 vaccine. The input for sequencing was peripheral blood, taken 28 days after the second AZD1222 dose.

DNA for the CDR3: TGTGCCAGCTCAGGGATGGCTGAAGCTTTCTTT. Amino acids: CASSGMAEAFF. The chain links TRBV18 to TRBJ1-1; D call uncertain. This CDR3 is built from 11 residues. Germline V CDR1 and CDR2: KGHSH, LQKENI. Trimming removed 5 bases at V and 6 bases at J, with 7 bases between.